This TCR beta chain was observed in a study of beta chain features in type 1 diabetes. Study results and limitations: Moderate but significant shortening of TCRB CDR3s was recorded in all four CD4+ subsets from Type 1 diabetes patients.

Concerning this clone itself: Its antigen is undetermined.

Expressed TCRB transcripts were sequenced, since all the RNA that had been isolated was reverse transcribed. Produced via immunoSEQ multiplex PCR; TCRdb's table is partial and in-frame only. The table shows about 280,000 clones, with approximately 16% occurring only once. V lost 4 bases to trimming and J lost 5 bases; unmatched junction nucleotides: 6. CDR1 is SGHRS, CDR2 YFSETQ, per germline. The CDR3 length is 15 residues. The rearrangement links TRBV5-1 to TRBJ2-3; 11 bases map to TRBD1. Source material: naive CD4+ T cells from blood. The receptor's source is a man aged 18-30 years with type 1 diabetes. CDR3 in DNA: TGCGCCAGCAGCCTGGGGGACAGGGGGAAAGATACGCAGTATTTT. Its protein product is CASSLGDRGKDTQYF. Full variable domain (rest looked up from reference TRBV5-1 and TRBJ2-3): KAGVTQTPRYLIKTRGQQVTLSCSPISGHRSVSWYQQTPGQGLQFLFEYFSETQRNKGNFPGRFSGRQFSNSRSEMNVSTLELGDSALYLCASSLGDRGKDTQYFGPGTRLTVL.